These 17 T cell receptor beta chains share one sample of origin, sequenced in a study of T cell changes during pregnancy in multiple sclerosis. Produced via immunoSEQ multiplex PCR; TCRdb's table is partial and in-frame only. Among tens of thousands of clones, 90% were seen once, and the ten largest hold over 7.5%. The sample consisted of peripheral blood, taken after pregnancy. These receptors originate from a female donor in good health, enrolled as a control in a pregnancy study.

This clone occurred once. The V call is TRBV11-2, the J call TRBJ2-7; 8 positions match TRBD1. This CDR3 has 14 residues. In germline, CDR1 is SGHAT, CDR2 FQNNGV. After removal of 0 bases from V and 3 bases from J, the junction contained 1 base not matched to a gene. The CDR3 nucleotides are TGTGCCAGCAGCTTAGAACAGGGGGGCTACGAGCAGTACTTC. Translation gives CASSLEQGGYEQYF.

Only a few counts were recorded for this clone. The V and J genes are TRBV2 and TRBJ1-2; maybe TRBD1 (5 bases). The V gene's germline CDR1 is SNHLY and CDR2 FYNNEI. Deletions cut 6 bases from V and 3 bases from J, with 14 bases between. The CDR3 length is 14 residues. For the CDR3, the DNA is TGTGCCAGCAGCGAAACGGGGGGGTACTATGGCTACACCTTC. Translating it yields CASSETGGYYGYTF.

In this sample, this clone turned up once. V usage is TRBV30 and J usage is TRBJ1-3, with a weak D call TRBD1 (5 bases). Germline-derived CDR1 and CDR2 are GTSNPN and SVGIG (reference sequence). The CDR3 is 16 amino acids. V was trimmed by 5 bases and J by 0 bases, leaving 17 bases between them. The CDR3, as DNA: TGTGCCTGGGGGGGGGACCGAGGGCGCTCTGGAAACACCATATATTTT. Translating it yields CAWGGDRGRSGNTIYF.

The chain is built from TRBV2 and TRBJ2-2; D is unclear. V lost 8 bases and J 4 bases, leaving 8 bases between the germline ends. Germline V CDR1 and CDR2: SNHLY, FYNNEI. CDR3 length: 12 residues. The CDR3 sequence is CASGDLTGELFF. Written as DNA, the CDR3 is TGTGCCAGCGGAGATCTCACCGGGGAGCTGTTTTTT.

This clone was found once. The V gene is TRBV6-5, the J gene TRBJ1-2, with no clear D. Germline assignment: CDR1 MNHEY and CDR2 SVGAGI. V was pared by 6 bases and J by 3 bases, with 11 bases between. This CDR3 contains 13 residues. The CDR3 spells CASRADGYYGYTF. The CDR3 region has the DNA TGTGCCAGCAGAGCGGACGGCTACTATGGCTACACCTTC.

The chain uses TRBV30 and TRBJ1-1; 9 bases fit TRBD1. Germline V gene data show CDR1 as GTSNPN and CDR2 as SVGIG (reference sequence). The CDR3 contains 13 residues. Losses at the gene ends were 5 bases for V and 5 bases for J; bases not matched to a gene: 6. CDR3 in DNA: TGTGCCTGGGGAGGGGGACAGGGTACTGAAGCTTTCTTT. This codes for CAWGGGQGTEAFF.

The chain combines TRBV9 with TRBJ2-1; 9 bases align to TRBD2. Germline CDR1 and CDR2: SGDLS and YYNGEE. There are 18 residues in the CDR3. The V gene end was trimmed by 0 bases and the J gene end by 1 base; junction bases not matched to a gene: 8. In DNA form, the CDR3 reads TGTGCCAGCAGCGTAGCCCTATCTAGCGGGGTATCCTACAATGAGCAGTTCTTC. Translation: CASSVALSSGVSYNEQFF.

The chain carries TRBV7-2 and TRBJ1-5; tentatively, D is TRBD1 (6 bases). The CDR3 runs 15 residues. V shed 5 bases and J shed 3 bases, with 14 bases lying between them. The germline V gene encodes CDR1 SGHTA and CDR2 FQGNSA. Written as DNA, the CDR3 is TGTGCCAGCAGCCGAAACAGGGATCCCAATCAGCCCCAGCATTTT. Translation: CASSRNRDPNQPQHF.

This chain links TRBV6-5 with TRBJ2-3; D may be TRBD2 (6 bases). CDR1 MNHEY and CDR2 SVGAGI come from the germline V gene. The CDR3 has 15 amino acids. V lost 4 bases and J 4 bases, leaving 15 bases between the germline ends. CDR3 sequence reads: CASSSGGAQADTQYF. The DNA for the CDR3 is TGTGCCAGCAGTTCCGGCGGGGCGCAGGCAGATACGCAGTATTTT.

A few counts support this clone. Other DNA sequences of this sample code for an identical CDR3. The chain combines TRBV7-2 with TRBJ2-7; no clear D gene. Trimming shortened V by 4 bases and J by 2 bases, and 3 bases separated the two germline ends. CDR1 SGHTA and CDR2 FQGNSA come from the germline V gene. The CDR3 covers 11 residues. The CDR3 reads CASSSAYEQYF. The CDR3 DNA is TGTGCCAGCAGCTCAGCCTACGAGCAGTACTTC.

The chain links TRBV6-5 to TRBJ1-2; D ambiguous. V gave up 2 bases and J gave up 6 bases, with 13 bases separating them. CDR1 is MNHEY, CDR2 SVGAGI, per germline. The CDR3 length is 14 residues. In DNA, the CDR3 is TGTGCCAGCAGTTACCGGACGACGGGGAATGGCTACACCTTC. Protein: CASSYRTTGNGYTF.

CDR3: CASSLDGASPNTGELFF. The CDR3 coding sequence is TGCGCCAGCAGCTTGGATGGGGCGAGCCCGAACACCGGGGAGCTGTTTTTT. The chain is built from TRBV5-1 and TRBJ2-2; D perhaps matches TRBD1 (5 bases). CDR1 SGHRS and CDR2 YFSETQ come from the germline V gene. The CDR3 covers 17 residues. The V gene lost 0 bases and the J gene lost 0 bases, with 12 bases spanning the gap.

The V gene is TRBV25-1, the J gene TRBJ1-1; the D gene is possibly TRBD1 (5 bases). V lost 2 bases and J 11 bases, leaving 15 bases between the germline ends. Germline lookup yields CDR1 MGHDK and CDR2 SYGVNS. This CDR3 is 13 amino acids long. Here the CDR3 DNA reads TGTGCCAGCAGTGAAGTAGGAGGGGACGAGGCTTTCTTT. It specifies CASSEVGGDEAFF.

The gene calls are TRBV30 and TRBJ2-3, with TRBD2 as a possible D gene (5 bases). The V gene lost 0 bases and the J gene lost 1 base, with 17 bases spanning the gap. The CDR3 consists of 17 residues. Per germline, CDR1 GTSNPN and CDR2 SVGIG (reference sequence). The CDR3: CAWSVRIGVLRTDTQYF. CDR3 nucleotide sequence: TGTGCCTGGAGTGTACGTATCGGGGTTCTTCGCACAGATACGCAGTATTTT.

This rearrangement joins TRBV5-6 to TRBJ1-3, with D possibly matching TRBD1 (6 bases). Trimming removed 2 bases from V and 2 bases from J, with 8 bases in between. The CDR3 has 14 residues. Germline-derived CDR1 and CDR2 are SGHDT and YYEEEE. The CDR3 is CASSFWGPGNTIYF. The CDR3 DNA sequence: TGTGCCAGCAGCTTTTGGGGGCCTGGAAACACCATATATTTT.

The chain combines TRBV11-2 with TRBJ1-4; weak D call: TRBD1 (5 bases). V was shortened by 5 bases and J by 6 bases, with 19 bases between the two germline ends. Germline assignment: CDR1 SGHAT and CDR2 FQNNGV. The CDR3 runs 16 residues. This CDR3 reads CASSRGTRIRDEKLFF. As DNA, the CDR3 is TGTGCCAGCAGCCGCGGGACTCGAATTCGGGATGAAAAACTGTTTTTT. The whole variable domain, remainder taken from reference TRBV11-2 and TRBJ1-4, is EAGVAQSPRYKIIEKRQSVAFWCNPISGHATLYWYQQILGQGPKLLIQFQNNGVVDDSQLPKDRFSAERLKGVDSTLKIQPAKLEDSAVYLCASSRGTRIRDEKLFFGSGTQLSVL.

This chain links TRBV13 with TRBJ2-3, with 9 positions matching TRBD2. Germline loops: CDR1 PRHDT, CDR2 FYEKMQ (reference sequence). V was clipped by 4 bases and J by 1 base; unmatched bases: 12. The CDR3 has 18 amino acids. The CDR3 DNA reads TGTGCCAGCAGCTCGCGGGGGGGACCAGGGGATGGCACAGATACGCAGTATTTT. Translating gives CASSSRGGPGDGTDTQYF.